Presented here are 24 T cell receptor beta chains from one specimen sequenced in a study of shared clonotypes between healthy human individuals. The repertoire was sequenced with immunoSEQ multiplex PCR; TCRdb's copy has only in-frame clones and lacks some. Here the sample spans about 1.9 million clones, over 85% being singletons. Naive CD8 isolation took CD45RO-negative cells positively selected for CCR7 and excluded terminally differentiated effector memory CD45RA+ cells. Sequences were obtained from naive CD8+ T cells from PBMCs. The receptors derive from a man younger than 35 in good health. Some clones in this sample may be carry-over from other donors' samples.

J is TRBJ2-7 and V is TRBV5-6; no clear D gene. The CDR3 runs to 14 residues. Germline CDR1 is SGHDT and CDR2 is YYEEEE. V dropped 0 bases and J dropped 1 base, with 8 bases sitting between them. The CDR3 DNA is TGTGCCAGCAGCTTGGAGGGCCTATCCTACGAGCAGTACTTC. Translated, it gives CASSLEGLSYEQYF.

V and J are TRBV25-1 and TRBJ2-3; 15 bases agree with TRBD2. V was clipped by 10 bases and J by 0 bases; unmatched bases: 8. Germline assignment: CDR1 MGHDK and CDR2 SYGVNS. The CDR3 has 17 residues. Here the CDR3 reads CATLGLAGGSSTDTQYF. The CDR3 DNA sequence: TGTGCCACCCTGGGACTAGCGGGGGGCTCTAGCACAGATACGCAGTATTTT. The full variable domain, its missing parts supplied by reference TRBV25-1 and TRBJ2-3, is EADIYQTPRYLVIGTGKKITLECSQTMGHDKMYWYQQDPGMELHLIHYSYGVNSTEKGDLSSESTVSRIRTEHFPLTLESARPSHTSQYLCATLGLAGGSSTDTQYFGPGTRLTVL.

This sequence joins TRBV7-2 and TRBJ2-3, with 7 positions matching TRBD2. Trimming at V came to 5 bases and at J to 2 bases, leaving 19 bases not matched to a gene. Germline lookup yields CDR1 SGHTA and CDR2 FQGNSA. CDR3 length: 19 residues. The CDR3 region is CASSQIPLAPRSITDTQYF. CDR3 nucleotides: TGTGCCAGCAGCCAAATCCCACTAGCGCCTAGAAGTATCACAGATACGCAGTATTTT.

This clone was counted only a few times. V and J are TRBV2 and TRBJ1-1, with 7 bases fitting TRBD1. V lost 5 bases and J lost 6; bases outside the gene matches: 6. This CDR3 has 13 amino acids. The germline gives CDR1 SNHLY, CDR2 FYNNEI. The CDR3 DNA follows: TGTGCCAGCAGTCGATCCGGGACAGCTGAAGCTTTCTTT. Protein product: CASSRSGTAEAFF.

V is TRBV11-3 and J is TRBJ2-1; no definite D call. The CDR3 sequence is 15 residues long. V was pared by 5 bases and J by 8 bases, with 19 bases between. Germline V gene sequence: CDR1 SGHNT, CDR2 YENEEA. CDR3 protein: CASSPGRWTNDEQFF. The CDR3 DNA reads TGTGCCAGCAGCCCGGGTAGGTGGACCAACGATGAGCAGTTCTTC.

This sequence joins TRBV14 and TRBJ2-5, with D perhaps TRBD2 (5 bases). The CDR3 sequence is 14 residues long. V lost 2 bases to trimming and J lost 1 base, with 8 bases between them. Germline CDR1 is SGHDN and CDR2 is FVKESK. For the CDR3, the DNA is TGTGCCAGCAGCCAAAACCGGGGCCAAGAGACCCAGTACTTC. Protein: CASSQNRGQETQYF.

A word on this clone: Other DNA sequences in the same sample also yield this CDR3. This chain joins TRBV15 and TRBJ1-1; D gene unclear. The CDR3 loop spans 13 amino acids. Germline lookup yields CDR1 LNHNV and CDR2 YYDKDF (reference sequence). The germline V and J ends were trimmed by 5 bases and 4 bases, with 11 bases remaining between them. The CDR3 region has the DNA TGTGCCACCAGCCGCCTGCGGGGCACTGAAGCTTTCTTT. Protein sequence: CATSRLRGTEAFF.

This sequence joins TRBV7-8 and TRBJ1-1; 9 bases fit TRBD1. Germline loops: CDR1 SGHVS, CDR2 FQNEAQ. V trimming: 5 bases; J trimming: 7 bases; junction bases outside the gene matches: 11. The CDR3 consists of 15 residues. The CDR3 nucleotides are TGTGCCAGCAGCACTCCACAGGGGGCAAAAGGTGAAGCTTTCTTT. It translates to CASSTPQGAKGEAFF.

Regarding this clone: This sample includes further DNA sequences coding for the same CDR3. The chain couples TRBV27 to TRBJ2-7; a weak D match, TRBD1 (6 bases). The V and J ends lost 0 bases and 4 bases respectively, with 10 bases between them. This CDR3 has 14 residues. Germline V gives CDR1 MNHEY, CDR2 SMNVEV (reference sequence). CDR3 sequence (DNA): TGTGCCAGCAGTTTATCGACAGGAATTTACGAGCAGTACTTC. Translated: CASSLSTGIYEQYF.

This chain links TRBV4-1 with TRBJ2-3; a possible D gene is TRBD2 (6 bases). The CDR3 runs 15 residues. Trimming took off 3 bases at V and 3 bases at J, with 13 bases between the two ends. Germline assignment: CDR1 MGHRA and CDR2 YSYEKL. For the CDR3, the DNA is TGCGCCAGCAGCCAGGAGACTAGGAGGACAGATACGCAGTATTTT. The encoded protein is CASSQETRRTDTQYF.

Remarks on this clone: Other nucleotide sequences from this sample produce the same CDR3. The V gene is TRBV28, the J gene TRBJ1-5; a possible D gene is TRBD1 (5 bases). The V and J ends lost 2 bases and 7 bases respectively, with 12 bases between them. The CDR3 sequence is 14 residues long. Germline V gene sequence: CDR1 MDHEN, CDR2 SYDVKM. The CDR3 DNA reads TGTGCCAGCAGTTTAAGGCAGGGCATCCAGCCCCAGCATTTT. This gives the protein CASSLRQGIQPQHF.

The chain is built from TRBV13 and TRBJ2-7; D unresolved. Per germline, CDR1 PRHDT and CDR2 FYEKMQ (reference sequence). Trimming removed 5 bases from V and 5 bases from J, with 16 bases in between. CDR3 length: 14 residues. CDR3 bases: TGTGCCAGCAGCCTCAAACAAGGGATAAACGAGCAGTACTTC. It codes for CASSLKQGINEQYF. The whole variable domain, remainder taken from reference TRBV13 and TRBJ2-7, is AAGVIQSPRHLIKEKRETATLKCYPIPRHDTVYWYQQGPGQDPQFLISFYEKMQSDKGSIPDRFSAQQFSDYHSELNMSSLELGDSALYFCASSLKQGINEQYFGPGTRLTVT.

A remark on this clone: Germline is not matched at one junction end, which may reflect a read error. V and J are TRBV4-1 and TRBJ2-7; D tentatively reads TRBD1 or TRBD2 (5 bases each). Germline assignment: CDR1 MGHRA and CDR2 YSYEKL. CDR3 length equals 16 residues. The CDR3 region is CASTLHGQGASSEQYF. The CDR3 nucleotides are TGCGCCAGCACCCTCCACGGGCAGGGAGCTTCCTCCGAGCAGTACTTC.

The rearrangement joins TRBV30 to TRBJ1-1, with 7 bases fitting TRBD1. This CDR3 is built from 14 residues. The trim removed 1 base at V and 4 bases at J, leaving 6 bases unmatched. The germline gives CDR1 GTSNPN, CDR2 SVGIG (reference sequence). In DNA, the CDR3 is TGTGCCTGGAGTGATCCAGGGGGTGCCACTGAAGCTTTCTTT. It translates to CAWSDPGGATEAFF.

This clone is a singleton in its sample. The rearrangement links TRBV27 to TRBJ2-7, with D possibly TRBD1 on 6 matching bases. The V end was cut by 5 bases, the J end by 4 bases, with 21 bases between. The CDR3 is 16 residues long. Germline CDR1 reads MNHEY; CDR2 reads SMNVEV (reference sequence). The CDR3 loop is CASSPEAVRGTYEQYF. In DNA form, the CDR3 reads TGTGCCAGCAGTCCGGAGGCTGTCAGGGGTACGTACGAGCAGTACTTC.

The rearrangement joins TRBV9 to TRBJ2-6; 10 bases map to TRBD1. V was clipped by 2 bases and J by 1 base; unmatched bases: 3. The length of the CDR3 is 17 residues. Germline loops: CDR1 SGDLS, CDR2 YYNGEE. In DNA, the CDR3 is TGTGCCAGCAGCGTGGGACAGGGGAGGTCTGGGGCCAACGTCCTGACTTTC. Its translation is CASSVGQGRSGANVLTF.

This clone has only one observation. The chain is built from TRBV27 and TRBJ1-2; 12 bases fit TRBD1. Trimming removed 5 bases from V and 5 bases from J; junction bases left unmatched: 6. This CDR3 contains 15 residues. Germline-derived CDR1 and CDR2 are MNHEY and SMNVEV (reference sequence). The CDR3 loop reads CASSPGTGGWYGYTF. The DNA for the CDR3 is TGTGCCAGCAGTCCCGGGACAGGGGGCTGGTATGGCTACACCTTC.

This chain joins TRBV5-1 and TRBJ2-3; 11 bases are shared with TRBD1. CDR3 length: 16 residues. V lost 0 bases and J lost 5; bases outside the gene matches: 5. Germline V gene sequence: CDR1 SGHRS, CDR2 YFSETQ. The CDR3 nucleotides are TGCGCCAGCAGCTTGGAAGGGACAGGGGGTTTAGATACGCAGTATTTT. Residues: CASSLEGTGGLDTQYF. The whole variable domain, remainder taken from reference TRBV5-1 and TRBJ2-3, is KAGVTQTPRYLIKTRGQQVTLSCSPISGHRSVSWYQQTPGQGLQFLFEYFSETQRNKGNFPGRFSGRQFSNSRSEMNVSTLELGDSALYLCASSLEGTGGLDTQYFGPGTRLTVL.

The V gene is TRBV7-9, the J gene TRBJ2-7; D possibly corresponds to TRBD2 (6 bases). Germline CDR1 SEHNR, CDR2 FQNEAQ (reference sequence). V gave up 3 bases and J gave up 2 bases, with 17 bases separating them. This CDR3 has 16 residues. CDR3 coding DNA: TGTGCCAGCAGCTTGCATAGATTAGCGGATACCTACGAGCAGTACTTC. It specifies CASSLHRLADTYEQYF.

This rearrangement joins TRBV19 to TRBJ1-1; D perhaps matches TRBD1 (5 bases). Trimming left V 0 bases short and J 7 bases short, with 15 bases between. The CDR3 length is 15 residues. In germline, CDR1 is LNHDA, CDR2 SQIVND (reference sequence). The CDR3 nucleotides read TGTGCCAGTAGTATAGATTGGCAGGGAAGCGGTGAAGCTTTCTTT. As protein: CASSIDWQGSGEAFF.

The V gene is TRBV9, the J gene TRBJ2-6, with D perhaps TRBD1 or TRBD2 (5 bases each). This CDR3 has 19 residues. V was pared by 0 bases and J by 3 bases, with 19 bases between. Germline V gene lookup returns CDR1 SGDLS and CDR2 YYNGEE. The CDR3 region has the DNA TGTGCCAGCAGCGTAGGAGGAAGGGGCTCGGGGAGTGGGGCCAACGTCCTGACTTTC. This translates into CASSVGGRGSGSGANVLTF.

CDR3 bases: TGTGCCAGTAGTTCTGTAGAACGGGATGAAAAACTGTTTTTT. This gives the protein CASSSVERDEKLFF. The gene calls are TRBV19 and TRBJ1-4; D gene ambiguous. The CDR3 loop spans 14 amino acids. The germline gives CDR1 LNHDA, CDR2 SQIVND (reference sequence). The V end was cut by 5 bases, the J end by 6 bases, with 13 bases between.

The chain uses TRBV6-5 and TRBJ1-6; possible D gene TRBD1, 5 bases. Germline V CDR1 and CDR2: MNHEY, SVGAGI. V was cut by 5 bases and J by 10 bases, with 12 bases left in between. The CDR3 consists of 13 residues. The CDR3 spells CASSLGVDSPLHF. As DNA, the CDR3 is TGTGCCAGCAGTCTGGGGGTGGACTCACCCCTCCACTTT.

Note on this clone: Additional DNA sequences in this sample encode the identical CDR3. This rearrangement joins TRBV6-1 to TRBJ2-1; 14 nucleotides align to TRBD2. The CDR3 sequence is 15 residues long. Germline values: CDR1 MNHNS, CDR2 SASEGT. The V gene end was trimmed by 3 bases and the J gene end by 8 bases; junction bases not matched to a gene: 3. DNA of the CDR3: TGTGCCAGCAGTGAGGGACTAGCGGGAGTCTATGAGCAGTTCTTC. Its translation: CASSEGLAGVYEQFF.